A single sample gave rise to the 10 T cell receptor beta chains below, sequenced in a study of blood T cells in healthy people across ages. A second PCR, run for roughly 7 to 11 cycles, used a sample-barcoded 5' primer plus a J-beta primer mix. TCRdb used MiXCR to reprocess the 5' RACE reads, holding one entry per CDR3 protein. The sample has more than 800,000 distinct CDR3 sequences; more than 25% are singletons. The sample taken for sequencing was blood. These receptors originate from a woman aged 80 or over in good health.

To note about this clonotype: A much larger clone lies a single base off, so this may be a read error. The chain carries TRBV7-2 and TRBJ2-7; 11 bases agree with TRBD1. V dropped 7 bases and J dropped 4; count of bases not matched to a gene: 6. The germline CDR1 and CDR2 sequences are SGHTA and FQGNSA. The CDR3 length is 14 residues. The CDR3 here is CASTWDRGRYEQYF. The CDR3 DNA sequence: TGTGCCAGCACCTGGGACAGGGGGAGGTACGAGCAGTACTTC.

This rearrangement joins TRBV28 to TRBJ2-3, with 7 bases fitting TRBD2. With 2 bases clipped from V and 8 bases from J, the junction kept 7 bases outside the gene matches. Germline loops: CDR1 MDHEN, CDR2 SYDVKM. The CDR3 totals 14 residues. CDR3 in amino acids: CASSLSGDRGTQYF. CDR3 sequence (DNA): TGTGCCAGCAGTTTAAGCGGGGATCGGGGTACGCAGTATTTT.

This clonotype was recorded at least ten times. This rearrangement joins TRBV3-1 to TRBJ2-7; TRBD1 or TRBD2 may be the D gene (5 bases each). Per germline, CDR1 LGHDT and CDR2 YNNKEL (reference sequence). Trimming cost V 1 base and J 6 bases, with 13 bases left between them. There are 14 residues in the CDR3. The CDR3 here is CASSQVAGTREQYF. DNA for the CDR3: TGTGCCAGCAGCCAAGTTGCAGGGACGCGCGAGCAGTACTTC.

The gene calls are TRBV6-2 or TRBV6-3 and TRBJ2-4; 11 bases match TRBD2. Germline loops: CDR1 MNHEY, CDR2 SVGEGT. The CDR3 contains 19 residues. V lost 4 bases to trimming and J lost 0 bases; unmatched junction nucleotides: 11. The CDR3 DNA reads TGTGCCAGCAGTTGCCTCCCGGGACTAGCGGTCGGAGCCAAAAACATTCAGTACTTC. Encoded protein: CASSCLPGLAVGAKNIQYF.

This clonotype was observed a handful of times. V usage is TRBV29-1 and J usage is TRBJ2-7; 9 bases agree with TRBD1. The germline V gene encodes CDR1 SQVTM and CDR2 ANQGSEA. The CDR3 sequence is 15 residues long. J gave up 3 bases and V 3 bases, and 9 bases lay outside the gene matches. The DNA for the CDR3 is TGCAGCGTTGAGGGGGGGGGACAGGGTCGCTACGAGCAGTACTTC. Protein sequence: CSVEGGGQGRYEQYF.

In its sample, this clonotype was seen many times. DNA for the CDR3: TGTGCCATCAGTGACGTAAATAGCGGGGGCGCCCAGTACTTC. It specifies CAISDVNSGGAQYF. The gene calls are TRBV10-3 and TRBJ2-5; 9 bases agree with TRBD2. V was clipped by 3 bases and J by 9 bases; unmatched bases: 8. From germline, CDR1 is ENHRY and CDR2 SYGVKD. The CDR3 spans 14 residues.

This clonotype was seen many times. V usage is TRBV6-2 or TRBV6-3 and J usage is TRBJ2-3; D ambiguous. The germline V and J ends were trimmed by 2 bases and 4 bases, with 7 bases remaining between them. Per the germline V gene, CDR1 is MNHEY and CDR2 is SVGEGT. The CDR3 is made up of 13 amino acids. Here the CDR3 DNA reads TGTGCCAGCAGTTACATCCTCTCAGATACGCAGTATTTT. This encodes CASSYILSDTQYF.

The table lists this clonotype with many counts. The chain links TRBV7-2 to TRBJ2-4, with D maybe TRBD1 (6 bases). Trimming took 5 bases from V and 0 from J, leaving 17 bases between them. The CDR3 loop spans 17 amino acids. Looked up from germline, CDR1 is SGHTA and CDR2 is FQGNSA. The CDR3 sequence: CASSAIRDTLAKNIQYF. The CDR3 coding sequence is TGTGCCAGCAGCGCTATTAGGGACACCTTAGCCAAAAACATTCAGTACTTC.

J is TRBJ1-2 and V is TRBV10-3; D is uncertain. The CDR3 is 11 residues long. In germline, CDR1 is ENHRY, CDR2 SYGVKD. V was cut by 6 bases and J by 8 bases, with 10 bases left in between. The CDR3 bases are TGTGCCATCAGGGAGGGATACGGCTACACCTTC. Translation: CAIREGYGYTF.

This clonotype was seen repeatedly, ten times or more. This rearrangement joins TRBV7-9 to TRBJ2-7; D uncertain. From germline, CDR1 is SEHNR and CDR2 FQNEAQ (reference sequence). V was shortened by 1 base and J by 4 bases, with 14 bases between the two germline ends. The CDR3 loop spans 15 amino acids. DNA of the CDR3: TGTGCCAGCAGCTTAGTACCTGTGGGGAATTACGAGCAGTACTTC. Amino acid sequence: CASSLVPVGNYEQYF.